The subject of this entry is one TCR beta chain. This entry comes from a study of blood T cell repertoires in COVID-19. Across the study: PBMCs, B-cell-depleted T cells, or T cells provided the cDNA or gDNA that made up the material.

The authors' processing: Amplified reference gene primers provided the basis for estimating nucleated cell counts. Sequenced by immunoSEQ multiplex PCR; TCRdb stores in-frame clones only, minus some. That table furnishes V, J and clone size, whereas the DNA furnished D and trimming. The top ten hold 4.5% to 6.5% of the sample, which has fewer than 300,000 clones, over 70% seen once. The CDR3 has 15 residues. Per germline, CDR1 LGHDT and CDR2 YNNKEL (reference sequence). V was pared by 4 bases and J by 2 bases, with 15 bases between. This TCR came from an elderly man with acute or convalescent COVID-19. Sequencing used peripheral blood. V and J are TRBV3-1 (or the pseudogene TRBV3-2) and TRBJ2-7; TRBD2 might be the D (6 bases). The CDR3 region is CASSREARATYEQYF. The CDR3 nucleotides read TGTGCCAGCAGCCGGGAGGCTCGGGCGACCTACGAGCAGTACTTC.